The entry below describes one T cell receptor (beta chain). What it binds is not known. The V gene end was trimmed by 11 bases and the J gene end by 2 bases; junction bases not matched to a gene: 7. The CDR3 loop spans 15 amino acids. The germline CDR1 and CDR2 sequences are ENHRY and SYGVKD. The sample originates from a study of cytomegalovirus exposure and HLA in healthy donors. The assay was immunoSEQ multiplex PCR, and TCRdb's table has in-frame clones only and misses some. The table has 250,000 or so clones, roughly 89% seen once. Regarding the study as a whole: Overall, around 160 TCR beta chains were annotated as cytomegalovirus-associated.

This chain uses TRBV10-3 with TRBJ2-2, with 11 bases lining up with TRBD2. Input material: PBMCs. This clonotype was sampled from a man between 18 and 35 years old in good health and CMV-seronegative. CDR3 DNA sequence: TGTGCCTCCACCGGGACTAGCGGTAACACCGGGGAGCTGTTTTTT. This gives the protein CASTGTSGNTGELFF.